These T cell receptor beta chains were read from a single sample in a study of T cells in Graves' hyperthyroidism and ophthalmopathy. Each CDR3 protein gets one entry after TCRdb re-called the multiplex PCR reads with MiXCR. Of about 680,000 distinct CDR3 sequences listed, around 40% were seen once; the top ten hold around 29%. Sequenced: blood. These receptors all come from a woman aged 35 to 49 with Graves' hyperthyroidism. Both conserved end residues are part of each CDR3. Fields, in order: V gene, D gene, clone size, J gene, CDR3 DNA, CDR3 protein. The D gene is left open where the match is weak. Only some rows state a clone size, as once, few, many or a class for expanded clones.

>TRBV25-1|NA|NA|TRBJ1-2
TGTGCCAGCAGTTTGATTCAACCGGGGCCAGAGAATGGCTACACCTTC
CASSLIQPGPENGYTF
>TRBV2|NA|many|TRBJ1-1
TGTGCCAGCAGTGTTAGGCTTCGGGGGGACACTGAAGCTTTCTTT
CASSVRLRGDTEAFF
>TRBV25-1|NA|NA|TRBJ2-7
TGTGCCAGCAGTGCCGAGGGGCAGGGGAGTAACTACGAGCAGTACTTC
CASSAEGQGSNYEQYF
>TRBV28|NA|NA|TRBJ1-6
TGTGCCAGCAGCAGTGCCGGCCTAGGTTCGAATTCACCCCTCCACTTT
CASSSAGLGSNSPLHF
>TRBV20-1|TRBD1|NA|TRBJ1-2
TGCAGTGCTACAACAGGGGTTTATGGCTACACCTTC
CSATTGVYGYTF
>TRBV24-1|NA|once|TRBJ2-3
TGTGCCACCAGTGATTGGGCTGGGTCAAGCACAGATACGCAGTATTTT
CATSDWAGSSTDTQYF
>TRBV28|NA|NA|TRBJ2-7
TGTGCCAGCAGTCACCAGGGTCGGGACGAGCAGTACTTC
CASSHQGRDEQYF
>TRBV6-5|NA|many|TRBJ2-2
TGTGCCAGCAGTGAAGACTCGACCGGGGAGCTGTTTTTT
CASSEDSTGELFF
>TRBV6-5|NA|many|TRBJ1-2
TGTGCCAGCAGTAGAGACAGGAACTATGGCTACACCTTC
CASSRDRNYGYTF
>TRBV6-2/TRBV6-3|NA|NA|TRBJ1-4
TGTGCCAGCAGTCCTTCTGCAACTAATGAAAAACTGTTTTTT
CASSPSATNEKLFF
>TRBV14|NA|many|TRBJ1-4
TGTGCCAGCAGCCGGGCAAGGAATGAAAAACTGTTTTTT
CASSRARNEKLFF
>TRBV7-9|NA|NA|TRBJ1-1
TGTGCCAGCAGCTTATGGGAGGTGGCAGCTTTCTTT
CASSLWEVAAFF
>TRBV19|TRBD1|many|TRBJ1-5
TGTGCCAGTAGTTACAGGGGCCATCAGCCCCAGCATTTT
CASSYRGHQPQHF
>TRBV4-1|NA|many|TRBJ2-7
TGTGCCAGCAGCCAAGAAGGTAGAGGGTCCTACGAGCAGTACTTC
CASSQEGRGSYEQYF
>TRBV5-1|TRBD1|NA|TRBJ1-6
TGCGCCAGCAGTCCCGAGGGGGCGGCTGGCAATTCACCCCTCCACTTT
CASSPEGAAGNSPLHF
>TRBV12-3/TRBV12-4|NA|many|TRBJ1-6
TGTGCCAGCAGTTCCAGCCCTGGATCACCCCTCCACTTT
CASSSSPGSPLHF
>TRBV19|NA|NA|TRBJ1-4
TGTGCCAGTAGTATCGCGGCCGGCAATAATGAAAAACTGTTTTTT
CASSIAAGNNEKLFF
>TRBV7-9|TRBD1|NA|TRBJ2-7
TGTGCCAGCAGCTCCCGTGGGACAGGGAGGTCCTACGAGCAGTACTTC
CASSSRGTGRSYEQYF
>TRBV10-2|NA|many|TRBJ1-6
TGCGCCAGCAGTGATTGGCAAGGTTGGACACCCCTCCACTTT
CASSDWQGWTPLHF
>TRBV6-6|NA|NA|TRBJ1-1
TGTGCCAGCAGCGGTTCGTCGGAAGAAGCTTTCTTT
CASSGSSEEAFF
>TRBV4-1|NA|few|TRBJ1-5
TGCGCCAGCAGCCAGGCGGCGGGATATGTAGATAGCAATCAGCCCCAGCATTTT
CASSQAAGYVDSNQPQHF
>TRBV10-3|TRBD1|many|TRBJ1-5
TGTGCCACCCAGGGGGACACCTTCAATCAGCCCCAGCATTTT
CATQGDTFNQPQHF
>TRBV29-1|TRBD1|NA|TRBJ1-1
TGCAGCGTTGGGGGACAGTCCCCAGGGAATTTCGCTGAAGCTTTCTTT
CSVGGQSPGNFAEAFF
>TRBV24-1|NA|NA|TRBJ1-2
TGTGCCACCAGTGCGGAGACAGGAAGCTACACCTTC
CATSAETGSYTF
>TRBV10-2|NA|few|TRBJ2-7
TGCGCCAGCAGCCCTCTGGTTTGGGTCTACGAGCAGTACTTC
CASSPLVWVYEQYF
>TRBV5-6|TRBD1|few|TRBJ1-4
TGTGCCAGCAGCTCGACAGGGGAGACTAATGAAAAACTGTTTTTT
CASSSTGETNEKLFF
>TRBV2|NA|many|TRBJ2-7
TGTGCCAGCAGGATCTCCTACGAGCAGTACTTC
CASRISYEQYF
>TRBV7-9|NA|few|TRBJ2-5
TGTGCCAGCAGCCAAGATGCGTACGGCCCTCTCGTGGCCCAGTACTTC
CASSQDAYGPLVAQYF
>TRBV19|TRBD1|NA|TRBJ1-1
TGTGCCAGTAGTATAGACAGGACAGGGCTTTCGGGGGCTTTCTTT
CASSIDRTGLSGAFF
>TRBV20-1|NA|NA|TRBJ2-5
TGCAGTGCTAGAGATAGACTGGGATGGGAGACCCAGTACTTC
CSARDRLGWETQYF
>TRBV10-3|NA|few|TRBJ2-2
TGTGCCATAACAAGCGTGAACACCGGGGAGCTGTTTTTT
CAITSVNTGELFF